What follows are 4 T cell receptor beta chains derived from one specimen sequenced in a study of shared T cell receptors in the human thymus. Repertoires were generated with immunoSEQ multiplex PCR, while TCRdb's copy carries only in-frame clones and drops some. The sample carries approximately 490,000 clones, 75% to 85% recorded once. These data were also filed under a second study, of human thymus T cells.

Sequenced material: thymocytes. The receptors were gathered from a boy under three years old with a congenital heart defect.

CDR3 protein: CASSLGQGMAYEQYF. CDR3 nucleotides: TGTGCCAGCAGCTTGGGACAGGGTATGGCCTACGAGCAGTACTTC. This sequence joins TRBV5-4 and TRBJ2-7; 7 bases are shared with TRBD1. CDR3 length: 15 amino acids. The V gene end was trimmed by 0 bases and the J gene end by 2 bases; junction bases not matched to a gene: 5. In germline, CDR1 is SGHNT, CDR2 YYREEE (reference sequence).

The chain couples TRBV4-1 to TRBJ1-1; D is perhaps TRBD1 (6 bases). Germline V gene data show CDR1 as MGHRA and CDR2 as YSYEKL. With 1 base removed from V and 2 bases from J, the gap between germline ends came to 14 bases. CDR3 length: 16 amino acids. CDR3: CASSQGSKDSNTEAFF. The CDR3 DNA sequence: TGCGCCAGCAGCCAAGGAAGTAAGGACAGTAACACTGAAGCTTTCTTT.

The rearrangement links TRBV25-1 to TRBJ2-7; possibly TRBD2 for D (7 bases). The CDR3 has 17 residues. The ends were cut back, 5 bases at V and 2 bases at J, with 22 bases in the middle. CDR1 is MGHDK and CDR2 is SYGVNS in the germline V gene. The CDR3 DNA is TGTGCCAGCAGTCAGGGGCCCCGGCGGGGGCCTACCTACGAGCAGTACTTC. Its translation is CASSQGPRRGPTYEQYF.

This clone was recorded a few times. The chain employs TRBV29-1 and TRBJ1-4; possible D gene TRBD1, 5 bases. V was pared by 1 base and J by 4 bases, with 7 bases between. CDR3 length: 13 amino acids. CDR1 is SQVTM, CDR2 ANQGSEA, per germline. This chain's CDR3 is CSVEGGSNEKLFF. CDR3 sequence (DNA): TGCAGCGTTGAAGGGGGCAGTAATGAAAAACTGTTTTTT.